Following are 25 T cell receptor beta chains from one sample sequenced in a study of CXCR3-negative and CXCR3-positive naive CD8 T cells. The antigens of these receptors remain unknown. The libraries of TRB cDNA were prepared using 5' RACE with UMI labels. TCRdb reprocessed the 5' RACE reads, with one entry per CDR3 protein and no DNA. Its clone listing holds tens of thousands of distinct CDR3 sequences. General study points: For CXCR3-positive naive cells, TRB CDR3s were more hydrophobic than those of CXCR3-negative naive cells.

Sequenced input: naive CXCR3+ CD8+ T cells from blood. The subset is: CD45RO-CCR7+CD27+CD95- naive CD8+ T cells expressing CXCR3 (TNR3+). Source of these receptors: a human donor in good health. Some clones in this sample may be carry-over from other donors' samples.

CDR3 protein: CASSPGTGDEKLFF. V and J are TRBV13 and TRBJ1-4; TCRdb returns TRBD1, unconfirmable since there is no DNA. Per germline, CDR1 PRHDT and CDR2 FYEKMQ (reference sequence). This CDR3 spans 14 amino acids.

V and J are TRBV6-5 and TRBJ2-7. Germline CDR1 reads MNHEY; CDR2 reads SVGAGI. The CDR3 runs to 13 residues. The CDR3 reads CASSLGASYEQYF.

This chain connects TRBV29-1 to TRBJ2-7; TCRdb proposes TRBD1, but this gene call is untestable without DNA. This CDR3 is 11 amino acids long. Germline V lookup: CDR1 SQVTM, CDR2 ANQGSEA. CDR3 sequence: CSVERGTWQYF.

This chain connects TRBV19 to TRBJ1-1; TCRdb selects TRBD1, and the lack of DNA leaves this call unchecked. The CDR3 has 13 residues. The germline gives CDR1 LNHDA, CDR2 SQIVND (reference sequence). The CDR3: CASSTRGNTEAFF.

The chain carries TRBV29-1 and TRBJ1-1. The CDR3 has 15 residues. The germline CDR1 and CDR2 sequences are SQVTM and ANQGSEA. This CDR3 reads CSVEDLPVANTEAFF.

The chain is built from TRBV29-1 and TRBJ2-2. Germline loops: CDR1 SQVTM, CDR2 ANQGSEA. The CDR3 consists of 13 residues. The CDR3 loop reads CSVADSNTGELFF.

The chain couples TRBV12-5 to TRBJ2-3. Per germline, CDR1 LGHNT and CDR2 FRNRAP. This CDR3 has 16 residues. The CDR3 here is CASGLVYMSSTDTQYF.

The chain has TRBV28 and TRBJ2-7; TCRdb proposes TRBD2, but this gene call is untestable without DNA. Germline V lookup: CDR1 MDHEN, CDR2 SYDVKM. This CDR3 has 11 amino acids. CDR3 sequence: CAIQGGYEQYF.

The chain links TRBV3-1 to TRBJ2-7. CDR1 is LGHDT, CDR2 YNNKEL, per germline (reference sequence). The CDR3 runs to 13 residues. CDR3 amino acids: CASSQGPIYEQYF.

This chain joins TRBV6-4 and TRBJ2-1; with no DNA, the TCRdb D assignment of TRBD2 cannot be verified. The CDR3 consists of 14 residues. Germline V gene data show CDR1 as MRHNA and CDR2 as SNTAGT. The CDR3 sequence: CASSEGLEGNEQFF.

This chain uses TRBV11-2 with TRBJ2-2. Looked up from germline, CDR1 is SGHAT and CDR2 is FQNNGV. CDR3 length: 13 amino acids. The CDR3 sequence is CASTHIPSGELFF. The variable domain in full, with the rest retrieved from reference TRBV11-2 and TRBJ2-2, is EAGVAQSPRYKIIEKRQSVAFWCNPISGHATLYWYQQILGQGPKLLIQFQNNGVVDDSQLPKDRFSAERLKGVDSTLKIQPAKLEDSAVYLCASTHIPSGELFFGEGSRLTVL.

This chain uses TRBV6-2 or TRBV6-3 with TRBJ1-1. There are 13 residues in the CDR3. The V gene's germline CDR1 is MNHEY and CDR2 SVGEGT. The CDR3 loop reads CASSAAENTEAFF.

This chain joins TRBV5-1 and TRBJ1-1. CDR1 SGHRS and CDR2 YFSETQ come from the germline V gene. This CDR3 is built from 14 residues. The CDR3 reads CASSFESQNTEAFF.

This chain links TRBV7-2 with TRBJ2-3; TCRdb gives TRBD2 as the D gene, but with no DNA this cannot be confirmed. The CDR3 is 14 amino acids. Germline V CDR1 and CDR2: SGHTA, FQGNSA. This CDR3 reads CASLGLAGTDTQYF.

The chain couples TRBV28 to TRBJ2-7. Germline CDR1 and CDR2: MDHEN and SYDVKM. There are 14 residues in the CDR3. The CDR3 sequence: CASSFDRGLDEQYF.

The gene calls are TRBV6-6 and TRBJ2-3; TCRdb outputs TRBD1, but without DNA this stays unchecked. Germline V gene sequence: CDR1 MNHNY, CDR2 SVGAGI (reference sequence). The CDR3 is made up of 14 amino acids. The chain's CDR3 is CASKSQGAPDTQYF.

The V call is TRBV28, the J call TRBJ2-1. Germline V gene sequence: CDR1 MDHEN, CDR2 SYDVKM. The CDR3 consists of 11 residues. CDR3 region: CASREHNEQFF.

The CDR3 loop reads CASSFGTSYNEQFF. The chain employs TRBV5-1 and TRBJ2-1. Germline V CDR1 and CDR2: SGHRS, YFSETQ. The CDR3 totals 14 residues.

The V gene is TRBV29-1, the J gene TRBJ2-7; as DNA is missing, the TRBD1 call by TCRdb cannot be tested. The CDR3 is 13 residues long. In germline, CDR1 is SQVTM, CDR2 ANQGSEA. The CDR3 sequence is CSVGQGSSYEQYF.

V usage is TRBV28 and J usage is TRBJ2-3; TCRdb proposes TRBD2, but this gene call is untestable without DNA. Germline CDR1 MDHEN, CDR2 SYDVKM. The CDR3 sequence is 19 residues long. The CDR3 reads CASSPVWAGGPNSTDTQYF.

CDR3 loop: CASSLFLATTGELFF. The V gene is TRBV5-1, the J gene TRBJ2-2. The germline V gene encodes CDR1 SGHRS and CDR2 YFSETQ. This CDR3 has 15 residues.

The chain is built from TRBV5-1 and TRBJ2-7; with no DNA, the TCRdb D assignment of TRBD1 cannot be verified. The germline CDR1 and CDR2 sequences are SGHRS and YFSETQ. This CDR3 is built from 16 residues. The CDR3 loop is CASSSGQGATSYEQYF.

This rearrangement joins TRBV25-1 to TRBJ2-7; TCRdb outputs TRBD2, but without DNA this stays unchecked. The CDR3 totals 17 residues. Germline-derived CDR1 and CDR2 are MGHDK and SYGVNS. CDR3 sequence reads: CASSEYFSSGRSYEQYF.

The chain joins TRBV11-2 to TRBJ2-1; TCRdb calls TRBD1, which cannot be checked without DNA. Germline CDR1 reads SGHAT; CDR2 reads FQNNGV. The CDR3 extends over 14 amino acids. CDR3 residues: CASTPGQGYNEQFF. Filled out from reference TRBV11-2 and TRBJ2-1, the complete variable domain reads EAGVAQSPRYKIIEKRQSVAFWCNPISGHATLYWYQQILGQGPKLLIQFQNNGVVDDSQLPKDRFSAERLKGVDSTLKIQPAKLEDSAVYLCASTPGQGYNEQFFGPGTRLTVL.

The chain has TRBV29-1 and TRBJ2-7; without DNA, the TCRdb call of TRBD2 cannot be checked. Germline V lookup: CDR1 SQVTM, CDR2 ANQGSEA. This CDR3 spans 13 amino acids. The CDR3 is CSVGSGTTYEQYF.